This record concerns one T cell receptor beta chain sequence. Its antigen is not identified. The data belong to a study of response to subunit inactivated influenza vaccine. General study points: The authors suggested that every seasonal influenza vaccination recruits few new T cells.

Via MiXCR, TCRdb re-called the RT-PCR reads, giving one row per CDR3 protein. This sample has hundreds of thousands of distinct CDR3 sequences, with approximately 15% found just once. CDR1 is MNHEY and CDR2 is SVGEGT in the germline V gene. The length of the CDR3 is 15 residues. With 3 bases removed from V and 5 bases from J, the gap between germline ends came to 16 bases. This chain uses TRBV6-2 or TRBV6-3 with TRBJ2-5; D is unresolved. The input for sequencing was CD4+ T cells sorted from PBMCs, taken less than 25 months after vaccination. The receptor's source is a man in his fifties or sixties who received an inactivated influenza vaccine. The CDR3 protein is CASSYGSDLVETQYF. In DNA form, the CDR3 reads TGTGCCAGCAGTTATGGTTCCGATCTGGTGGAGACCCAGTACTTC.